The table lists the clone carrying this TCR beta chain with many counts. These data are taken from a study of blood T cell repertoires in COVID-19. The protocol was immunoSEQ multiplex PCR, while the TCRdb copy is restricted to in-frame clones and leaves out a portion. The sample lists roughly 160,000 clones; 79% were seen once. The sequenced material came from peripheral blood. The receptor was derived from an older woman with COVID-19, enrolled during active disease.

The CDR3 nucleotides are TGCGCCAGCAGCAGGACAGGGGCGCAGGAGACCCAGTACTTC. Translation gives CASSRTGAQETQYF. The chain couples TRBV5-1 to TRBJ2-5; 9 nucleotides agree with TRBD1. The CDR3 is 14 amino acids. Germline-derived CDR1 and CDR2 are SGHRS and YFSETQ. Trimming took 4 bases from V and 5 from J; bases not matched to a gene: 6.